What follows describes a single TCR beta chain. The source of the sample is a study of blood T cell repertoires in COVID-19. Generated by immunoSEQ multiplex PCR, the TCRdb table keeps only in-frame clones and is missing some. The table has over 140,000 clones, less than 80% seen once. The sample was peripheral blood. This clonotype was obtained from a woman older than 75 with active or convalescent COVID-19.

The CDR3 here is CASRSGVDPGGTEAFF. CDR3 bases: TGTGCCAGTAGATCTGGGGTGGATCCGGGAGGGACTGAAGCTTTCTTT. This chain connects TRBV19 to TRBJ1-1; D is ambiguous. The V end was cut by 6 bases, the J end by 5 bases, with 22 bases between. Per the germline V gene, CDR1 is LNHDA and CDR2 is SQIVND (reference sequence). This CDR3 spans 16 amino acids. The whole variable domain, filled in from reference TRBV19 and TRBJ1-1, reads DGGITQSPKYLFRKEGQNVTLSCEQNLNHDAMYWYRQDPGQGLRLIYYSQIVNDFQKGDIAEGYSVSREKKESFPLTVTSAQKNPTAFYLCASRSGVDPGGTEAFFGQGTRLTVV.